The sequence of this T cell receptor (beta chain) was determined in a study of T cells in Graves' hyperthyroidism and ophthalmopathy. Study observations and caveats: Classification by a 13 V-J model distinguished ophthalmopathy from stable hyperthyroidism. Most thyroid clonotypes with frequency above 0.001 were detected in blood. The model foresaw ophthalmopathy a median around seven months prior to onset.

TCR beta CDR3 regions were amplified from RNA transcripts. First-round RT-PCR targeting the TCR CDR3 was performed with the HTBI primer set. MiXCR, applied by TCRdb to the multiplex PCR reads, yields one record per CDR3 protein. The table records over 700,000 distinct CDR3 sequences, roughly 40% of them present only once. With regard to this clonotype: What it binds is unknown. Possible read error: a much larger clone is one base away.

The V gene lost 7 bases and the J gene lost 3 bases, with 10 bases spanning the gap. Germline values: CDR1 SQVTM, CDR2 ANQGSEA. The CDR3 covers 11 residues. The chain employs TRBV29-1 and TRBJ2-7; D remains unclear. Sequenced sample: blood. This clonotype originated in a man aged 18-30 years with Graves' hyperthyroidism. The CDR3 sequence is CSALLDYEQYF. DNA of the CDR3: TGCAGCGCCCTTTTGGACTACGAGCAGTACTTC.